Listed below are T cell receptor beta chains from one sample, sequenced in a study of control samples from healthy donors and cancer patients. Assay: immunoSEQ multiplex PCR; the TCRdb copy retains only in-frame clones and omits some. The table shows 82,000 or so clones, with about 93% occurring only once. Material: blood. The receptors here all came from a woman younger than 30 in good health. The CDR3 runs from the conserved cysteine through the conserved F or W. D genes are given only for firm matches. Clone size appears in some rows only: once, few, many, or a class for an expanded clone.

cdr3_aa | cdr3_nt | j_call | v_call | clone_size | d_call
CASSISVLPGNEQFF | TGTGCCAGTAGTATTTCCGTTCTCCCTGGGAATGAGCAGTTCTTC | TRBJ2-1 | TRBV19 | . | .
CASSTNVRGLPEAFF | TGTGCCAGCAGTACTAACGTCCGGGGCCTACCTGAAGCTTTCTTT | TRBJ1-1 | TRBV28 | . | .
CASSPAGQGYEQYF | TGTGCCAGCAGCCCCGCGGGGCAGGGCTACGAGCAGTACTTC | TRBJ2-7 | TRBV3-1/TRBV3-2 | . | .
CASRVAGGIYNEQFF | TGTGCCAGCAGGGTAGCGGGGGGAATCTACAATGAGCAGTTCTTC | TRBJ2-1 | TRBV27 | . | TRBD2
CASSQIGVETQYF | TGCGCCAGCAGCCAAATTGGGGTGGAGACCCAGTACTTC | TRBJ2-5 | TRBV4-1 | . | .
CASSFSQGRTQYF | TGTGCCAGCAGCTTCTCACAGGGAAGGACCCAGTACTTC | TRBJ2-5 | TRBV5-6 | . | .
CATSAVNEQFF | TGTGCCACCAGTGCGGTCAATGAGCAGTTCTTC | TRBJ2-1 | TRBV24-1 | . | .
CASRLRSGQGMNTEAFF | TGCGCCAGCAGGTTACGGTCGGGACAGGGTATGAACACTGAAGCTTTCTTT | TRBJ1-1 | TRBV4-1 | once | TRBD1
CATSSPGTDTQYF | TGTGCCACCAGTTCCCCGGGCACAGATACGCAGTATTTT | TRBJ2-3 | TRBV24-1 | once | .
CASSARGTDTQYF | TGTGCCAGCTCTGCGAGGGGCACAGATACGCAGTATTTT | TRBJ2-3 | TRBV18 | . | .
CASSGGQGSRKLFF | TGTGCCAGCAGTGGCGGGCAGGGATCTCGGAAGCTGTTTTTT | TRBJ2-2 | TRBV6-4 | . | .
CASRRGLNEKLFF | TGTGCCAGCAGACGGGGTCTGAATGAAAAACTGTTTTTT | TRBJ1-4 | TRBV28 | . | .
CASSLERIGGYTF | TGTGCCAGCAGCTTAGAAAGAATAGGTGGCTACACCTTC | TRBJ1-2 | TRBV11-2 | . | .
CSVSKSRQGNSPLHF | TGCAGTGTTAGTAAGTCTAGGCAGGGGAATTCACCCCTCCACTTT | TRBJ1-6 | TRBV20-1 | . | .
CASRIAGGFIYEQYF | TGTGCCAGCAGAATCGCGGGAGGATTTATCTACGAGCAGTACTTC | TRBJ2-7 | TRBV6-5 | . | TRBD2
CASSQPKGLAGNEQFF | TGCGCCAGCAGCCAACCGAAGGGACTAGCGGGCAATGAGCAGTTCTTC | TRBJ2-1 | TRBV4-3 | once | TRBD2
CASSSGYYNEQFF | TGTGCCAGTAGTTCCGGATATTACAATGAGCAGTTCTTC | TRBJ2-1 | TRBV19 | . | .
CAISPYINQPQHF | TGTGCCATCAGTCCTTACATCAATCAGCCCCAGCATTTT | TRBJ1-5 | TRBV10-3 | once | .
CASRVSGSTYNEQFF | TGTGCCAGCAGAGTTTCGGGGTCTACCTACAATGAGCAGTTCTTC | TRBJ2-1 | TRBV7-3 | . | .
CASSLRPGHVGSPLHF | TGTGCCAGCAGTTTGAGACCGGGACACGTGGGATCACCCCTCCACTTT | TRBJ1-6 | TRBV6-2/TRBV6-3 | . | .